This T cell receptor (beta chain) was sequenced during a study of blood T cell repertoires in COVID-19. V shed 4 bases and J shed 8 bases, with 12 bases lying between them. Germline V lookup: CDR1 SGHNT, CDR2 YYREEE (reference sequence). The CDR3 contains 12 residues. Produced via immunoSEQ multiplex PCR; TCRdb's table is partial and in-frame only. The table includes more than 300,000 clones, about 85% detected once. Individuals aged roughly 18 to 95 years were recruited from around 22 US areas. Each recovered donor of Cohort 3 presented with two negative PCRs, clearance, or symptom resolution. Specimen: PBMCs or T cells enriched from blood (not recorded which). The rearrangement joins TRBV5-4 to TRBJ1-2; perhaps TRBD1 as D (6 bases). This clonotype originated in a woman aged 25 to 39 who had recovered from COVID-19. CDR3 amino acids: CASSPEGGGYTF. CDR3 nucleotide sequence: TGTGCCAGCAGCCCCGAGGGGGGGGGCTACACCTTC.